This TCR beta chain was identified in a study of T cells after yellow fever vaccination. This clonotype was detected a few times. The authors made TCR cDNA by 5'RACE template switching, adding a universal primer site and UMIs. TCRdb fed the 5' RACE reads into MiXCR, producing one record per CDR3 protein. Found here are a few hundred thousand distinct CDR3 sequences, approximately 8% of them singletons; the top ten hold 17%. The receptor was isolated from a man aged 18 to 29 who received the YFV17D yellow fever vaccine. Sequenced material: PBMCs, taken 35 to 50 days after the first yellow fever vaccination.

CDR3 sequence (DNA): TGTGCCAGCAGTTTAAGCCGGACTAGCGCGAGCACAGATACGCAGTATTTT. This sequence encodes CASSLSRTSASTDTQYF. This chain links TRBV27 with TRBJ2-3, with 9 bases identical to TRBD2. Germline CDR1 reads MNHEY; CDR2 reads SMNVEV (reference sequence). V lost 2 bases, J lost 0 bases, and 6 bases stayed unmatched. The CDR3 has 17 amino acids.